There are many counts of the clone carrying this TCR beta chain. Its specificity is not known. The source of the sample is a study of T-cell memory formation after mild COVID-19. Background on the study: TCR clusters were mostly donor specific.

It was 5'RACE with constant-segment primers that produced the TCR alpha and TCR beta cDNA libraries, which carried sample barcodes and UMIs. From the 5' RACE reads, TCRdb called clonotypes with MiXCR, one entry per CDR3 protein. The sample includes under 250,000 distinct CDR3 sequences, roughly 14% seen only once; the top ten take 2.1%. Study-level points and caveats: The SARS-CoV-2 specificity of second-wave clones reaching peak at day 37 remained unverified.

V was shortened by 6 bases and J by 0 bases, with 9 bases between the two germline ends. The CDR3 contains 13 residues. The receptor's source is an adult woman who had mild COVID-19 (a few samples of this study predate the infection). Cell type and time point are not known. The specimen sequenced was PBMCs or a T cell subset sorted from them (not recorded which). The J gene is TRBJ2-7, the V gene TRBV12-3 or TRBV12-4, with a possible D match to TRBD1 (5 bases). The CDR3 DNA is TGTGCCAGCAGACAGGAACCCTCCTACGAGCAGTACTTC. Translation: CASRQEPSYEQYF.